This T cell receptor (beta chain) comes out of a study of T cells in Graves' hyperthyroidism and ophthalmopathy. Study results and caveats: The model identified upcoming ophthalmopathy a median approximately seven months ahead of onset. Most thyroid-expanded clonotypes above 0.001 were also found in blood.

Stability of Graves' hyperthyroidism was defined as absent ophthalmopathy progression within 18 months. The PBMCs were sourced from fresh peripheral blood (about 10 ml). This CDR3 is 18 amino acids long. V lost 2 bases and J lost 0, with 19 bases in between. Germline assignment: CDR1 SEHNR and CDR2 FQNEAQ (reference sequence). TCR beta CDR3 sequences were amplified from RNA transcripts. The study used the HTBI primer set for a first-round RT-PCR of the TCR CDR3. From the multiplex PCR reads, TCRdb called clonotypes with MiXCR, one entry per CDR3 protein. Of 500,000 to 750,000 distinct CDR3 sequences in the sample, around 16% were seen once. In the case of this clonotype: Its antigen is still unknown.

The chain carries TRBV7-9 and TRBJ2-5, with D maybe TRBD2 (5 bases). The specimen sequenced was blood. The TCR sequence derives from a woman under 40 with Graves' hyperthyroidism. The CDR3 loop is CASSLSTLDYTYQETQYF. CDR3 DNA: TGTGCCAGCAGCTTATCGACGCTAGACTATACATACCAAGAGACCCAGTACTTC.